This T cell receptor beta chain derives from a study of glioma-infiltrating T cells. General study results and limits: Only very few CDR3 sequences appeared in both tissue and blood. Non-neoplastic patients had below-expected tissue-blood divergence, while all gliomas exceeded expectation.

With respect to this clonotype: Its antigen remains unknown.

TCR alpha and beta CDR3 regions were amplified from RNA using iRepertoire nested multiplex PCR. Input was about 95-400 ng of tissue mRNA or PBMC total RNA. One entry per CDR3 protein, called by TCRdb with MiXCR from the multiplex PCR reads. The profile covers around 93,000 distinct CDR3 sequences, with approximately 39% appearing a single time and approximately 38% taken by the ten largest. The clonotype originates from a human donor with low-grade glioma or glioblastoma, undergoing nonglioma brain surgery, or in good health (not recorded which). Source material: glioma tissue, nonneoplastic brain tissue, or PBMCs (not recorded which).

CDR3 loop: CASSPGAGVEQFF. CDR3 nucleotide sequence: TGTGCCAGCAGCCCCGGGGCAGGTGTCGAGCAGTTCTTC. The rearrangement joins TRBV7-6 to TRBJ2-1, with D perhaps being TRBD1 or TRBD2 (5 bases each). The germline V gene encodes CDR1 SGHVS and CDR2 FNYEAQ. V was trimmed by 5 bases and J by 10 bases, leaving 15 bases between them. The CDR3 length is 13 residues.